This is a list of T cell receptor beta chains from one sample in a study of breast tumors, draining lymph nodes, adjacent tissues. Via MiXCR, TCRdb re-called the multiplex PCR reads, giving one row per CDR3 protein. The repertoire holds about 89,000 distinct CDR3 sequences, approximately 30% seen once, with 8.1% in the top ten. The sample taken for sequencing was axillary lymph node tissue. The source is a female donor with breast cancer. Some clones in this sample may be carry-over from other donors' samples. Each CDR3 is given with its conserved first and last residue. Each record gives: D gene, clone size, J gene, V gene, CDR3 DNA, CDR3 protein. The D gene is left open where the match is weak. Expanded clones are given a class, and other clones once, few, many or no size at all.

D gene: TRBD1
clone size: -
J gene: TRBJ1-2
V gene: TRBV5-1
CDR3 DNA: TGCGCCAGTATCCGGGACAGGGCCTATGGCTACACCTTC
CDR3 protein: CASIRDRAYGYTF

D gene: TRBD2
clone size: many
J gene: TRBJ2-7
V gene: TRBV14
CDR3 DNA: TGTGCCAGCAGCAAGGGACTAGCGGGGCACTCCTACGAGCAGTACTTC
CDR3 protein: CASSKGLAGHSYEQYF

D gene: -
clone size: many
J gene: TRBJ2-7
V gene: TRBV29-1
CDR3 DNA: TGCAGCGTTGATGTGGAGCCTACGGAGGAGCAGTACTTC
CDR3 protein: CSVDVEPTEEQYF

D gene: TRBD2
clone size: many
J gene: TRBJ2-5
V gene: TRBV11-3
CDR3 DNA: TGTGCCAGCAGCTTAGGAACTAGCGGAGCAGAGACCCAGTACTTC
CDR3 protein: CASSLGTSGAETQYF

D gene: -
clone size: -
J gene: TRBJ2-7
V gene: TRBV5-1
CDR3 DNA: TGCGCCAGCAGCTTGCAGGGGTTCCTCTACGAGCAGTACTTC
CDR3 protein: CASSLQGFLYEQYF

D gene: TRBD2
clone size: -
J gene: TRBJ2-1
V gene: TRBV18
CDR3 DNA: TGTGCCAGCTCACCACAGGGTAGCGGGAGTTCGATGGAGTTCTTC
CDR3 protein: CASSPQGSGSSMEFF

D gene: -
clone size: many
J gene: TRBJ2-3
V gene: TRBV4-2
CDR3 DNA: TGTGCCAGCAGCCAAGACGAGAGAAGTATAGATACGCAGTATTTT
CDR3 protein: CASSQDERSIDTQYF

D gene: -
clone size: -
J gene: TRBJ1-4
V gene: TRBV5-1
CDR3 DNA: TGCGCCAGCAGCTTGGTGGGGGGCGATGAAAAACTGTTTTTT
CDR3 protein: CASSLVGGDEKLFF

D gene: TRBD2
clone size: -
J gene: TRBJ2-1
V gene: TRBV7-2
CDR3 DNA: TGTGCCAGCAGCTTCGGACTAGCGGATTACAATGAGCAGTTCTTC
CDR3 protein: CASSFGLADYNEQFF

D gene: -
clone size: many
J gene: TRBJ2-7
V gene: TRBV6-2/TRBV6-3
CDR3 DNA: TGTGCCAGCAGTTACACCCAAGCCTACGAGCAGTACTTC
CDR3 protein: CASSYTQAYEQYF

D gene: TRBD2
clone size: many
J gene: TRBJ2-1
V gene: TRBV5-8
CDR3 DNA: TGTGCCAGCAGCGGGAGGACTAGCGGGAGGCCCTACAATGAGCAGTTCTTC
CDR3 protein: CASSGRTSGRPYNEQFF

D gene: -
clone size: -
J gene: TRBJ1-2
V gene: TRBV20-1
CDR3 DNA: TGCAGTGCTGTCCGGGACTATGGCTACACCTTC
CDR3 protein: CSAVRDYGYTF

D gene: -
clone size: -
J gene: TRBJ2-5
V gene: TRBV29-1
CDR3 DNA: TGCAGCGTGAGGGCAGACTGGGGGCAGCCCCAGTACTTC
CDR3 protein: CSVRADWGQPQYF

D gene: -
clone size: many
J gene: TRBJ2-5
V gene: TRBV12-3/TRBV12-4
CDR3 DNA: TGTGCCAGCAGTTTATCCCGGGTACGGGAGACCCAGTACTTC
CDR3 protein: CASSLSRVRETQYF

D gene: -
clone size: many
J gene: TRBJ2-1
V gene: TRBV11-3
CDR3 DNA: TGTGCCAGCAGCGCCCCTCCCAGTTCCTACAATGAGCAGTTCTTC
CDR3 protein: CASSAPPSSYNEQFF

D gene: TRBD2
clone size: -
J gene: TRBJ2-5
V gene: TRBV12-5
CDR3 DNA: TGTGCTAGTGGTTTGGTACCAGCGGGAGGTGAGACCCAGTACTTC
CDR3 protein: CASGLVPAGGETQYF

D gene: -
clone size: many
J gene: TRBJ1-5
V gene: TRBV5-6
CDR3 DNA: TGTGCCAGCAGCTCGTTCCAGCTGAATCAGCCCCAGCATTTT
CDR3 protein: CASSSFQLNQPQHF

D gene: TRBD1
clone size: many
J gene: TRBJ1-6
V gene: TRBV20-1
CDR3 DNA: TGCAGTGCTAGGGAGAGCCCGGACAGGGTCTATAATTCACCCCTCCACTTT
CDR3 protein: CSARESPDRVYNSPLHF

D gene: TRBD2
clone size: many
J gene: TRBJ2-1
V gene: TRBV9
CDR3 DNA: TGTGCCAGCAGCGTTGGGACTAGCGGATACAATGAGCAGTTCTTC
CDR3 protein: CASSVGTSGYNEQFF

D gene: TRBD1
clone size: many
J gene: TRBJ1-6
V gene: TRBV18
CDR3 DNA: TGTGCCAGCTCACCGCGACAGGGGAACAATTCACCCCTCCACTTT
CDR3 protein: CASSPRQGNNSPLHF

D gene: -
clone size: many
J gene: TRBJ2-5
V gene: TRBV15
CDR3 DNA: TGTGCCACCAGCCGATTGGGGATGGAGACCCAGTACTTC
CDR3 protein: CATSRLGMETQYF

D gene: TRBD1
clone size: many
J gene: TRBJ1-5
V gene: TRBV6-2/TRBV6-3
CDR3 DNA: TGTGCCAGCAGTTACCTCGCAGGGGGGAGCAATCAGCCCCAGCATTTT
CDR3 protein: CASSYLAGGSNQPQHF